The sequence of this T cell receptor beta chain was determined in a study of T cell responses to AZD1222 COVID-19 vaccine. Findings and limits, study-wide: Two doses of AZD1222 preceded a rise in Spike-specific TCR breadth and depth. Clonal diversity may have been underestimated, and the donors were mostly white British, with more females than males. Spike-wide vaccine-associated CD4 TCRs dominated at 160-218 and 743-854.

As regards this clone: The antigen is undetermined.

Germline V gene sequence: CDR1 MNHEY, CDR2 SVGEGT. The V gene end was trimmed by 4 bases and the J gene end by 3 bases; junction bases not matched to a gene: 7. The CDR3 extends over 16 amino acids. TCRdb's copy holds only in-frame clones and misses some; the assay was immunoSEQ multiplex PCR. The table records about 110,000 clones, over 80% of them present only once. The rearrangement uses TRBV6-2 or TRBV6-3 and TRBJ2-7; 12 bases fit TRBD2. The sequenced sample was peripheral blood, obtained 28 days after the second AZD1222 dose. The sequence was obtained from an adult who received the AZD1222 COVID-19 vaccine. The CDR3 is CASSSLAGGGRYEQYF. CDR3 sequence (DNA): TGTGCCAGCAGTTCACTAGCGGGAGGAGGACGCTACGAGCAGTACTTC.